Below are 5 T cell receptor beta chains sequenced from a single sample in a study of PD-1 blockade in classical Hodgkin lymphoma. Clones were sequenced by immunoSEQ multiplex PCR, and TCRdb holds only the in-frame ones, with some missing. The profile shows some 33,000 clones, around 80% of them singletons. The time point here: cycle 4 day 1 (C4D1), after around six weeks of nivolumab. Following autologous stem cell transplantation, relapse occurred in every patient, and exposure to brentuximab vedotin varied. This specimen consisted of peripheral blood mononuclear cells (PBMCs), obtained before the fourth cycle of nivolumab. These receptors were obtained from a human donor with classical Hodgkin lymphoma.

The chain joins TRBV28 to TRBJ1-2, with D possibly matching TRBD1 (6 bases). CDR3 size: 12 residues. Germline CDR1 and CDR2: MDHEN and SYDVKM. Trimming shortened V by 6 bases and J by 2 bases, and 7 bases separated the two germline ends. This CDR3 is CASSQGNYGYTF. Here the CDR3 DNA reads TGTGCCAGCAGCCAGGGGAACTATGGCTACACCTTC.

This CDR3 is CASSPGTGRQPQHF. CDR3 DNA sequence: TGTGCCAGCAGCCCCGGGACAGGGAGGCAGCCCCAGCATTTT. The rearrangement links TRBV28 to TRBJ1-5; 9 bases match TRBD1. Germline V CDR1 and CDR2: MDHEN, SYDVKM. CDR3 length equals 14 residues. V lost 6 bases and J lost 7; bases outside the gene matches: 7. Full variable domain (missing parts from reference TRBV28 and TRBJ1-5): DVKVTQSSRYLVKRTGEKVFLECVQDMDHENMFWYRQDPGLGLRLIYFSYDVKMKEKGDIPEGYSVSREKKERFSLILESASTNQTSMYLCASSPGTGRQPQHFGDGTRLSIL.

The J gene is TRBJ2-7, the V gene TRBV11-2; no firm D call. Per germline, CDR1 SGHAT and CDR2 FQNNGV. Between the trimmed V and J ends, which lost 0 bases and 3 bases, there was a span of 9 bases. The CDR3 covers 14 residues. CDR3 nucleotides: TGTGCCAGCAGCTTAGAAGTGACTCACTACGAGCAGTACGTC. This encodes CASSLEVTHYEQYV.

This chain connects TRBV7-3 to TRBJ2-1; D remains unclear. Germline CDR1 reads SGHTA; CDR2 reads FQGTGA. This CDR3 spans 13 amino acids. V lost 5 bases and J lost 9, with 14 bases in between. CDR3 in DNA: TGTGCCAGCAGCCCTGTCCTAGGTGTTGAGCAGTTCTTC. Encoded protein: CASSPVLGVEQFF.

Remarks on this clone: Germline and junction disagree at one end, which may indicate a read error. The rearrangement links TRBV5-5 to TRBJ1-1; D is perhaps TRBD1 (5 bases). CDR3 length: 15 residues. Germline V lookup: CDR1 SGHKS, CDR2 YYEKEE (reference sequence). The CDR3 coding sequence is TGTGCCAGCCACTCCCCGGGGCAGGGAGGAACTGAATCTTTCTTT. Its protein product is CASHSPGQGGTESFF.